The subject of this entry is one T cell receptor beta chain. The clone's antigen remains unknown. Per-base quality was not reported, and no clone a single base away is much larger than it. TCRbeta CDR3 regions were amplified from genomic DNA using the immunoSEQ Assay, a bias-controlled multiplex PCR. Concerning the study's data processing: Within the assay, amplification of reference gene primers was used to estimate how many nucleated cells each sample contained. To quantify the absolute abundance of each unique TCRbeta CDR3 rearrangement, sequence reads were collapsed and filtered. For each sample, productive Simpson clonality was calculated by taking the square root of Simpson's diversity index across productive rearrangements. In its TCRdb copy, this immuneACCESS table keeps in-frame sequences only and misses some clones. Where compared with another copy, unresolved V genes explain less than half of these, and the others have no known cause. The DNA gave D and trimming, while V, J and clone size come from that table. This sample holds approximately 250,000 clones; about nine tenths were observed only once. The ten largest clones represent about 4% of the sample.

The entry originates in a study of blood T cell repertoires in COVID-19 (TCRdb year 2020). Turning to the overall study: Samples covering the acute and convalescent phases of COVID-19 were provided by collaborators in the United States, Italy and Spain. The prospective study material was composed of cDNA or gDNA derived from T cells, B-cell-depleted T cells, or PBMCs. The dataset comprised deeply sampled blood TCRbeta repertoires from subjects exposed to, actively infected with, or recovered from COVID-19. The repertoires were released in a freely available public database intended as a resource for research on the immune response to SARS-CoV-2. The samples were drawn from the first 160 participants of the ongoing ImmuneRACE study and from 1,254 subjects provided by 6 global collaborators. Sample metadata almost always included a de-identified subject ID, COVID-19 status, age in years and sex. HLA class I and class II types, where available, came from metadata supplied by the sample provider rather than from assay-based typing.

The CDR3 contains 13 residues, cysteine and phenylalanine counted. Here the CDR3 DNA is all that survives: 39 bases in frame from base 1. The junction shows trimming of 1 base on V and 5 bases on J, plus 9 bases between the germline ends. What the study reported, not specific to this receptor: The amount of clinical and demographic metadata varied by source and participant and was provided uncurated.

Enrolling through a virtual design, the prospective study's participants ranged in age from roughly 18 to 90 years and lived across roughly 23 United States geographic areas. In the prospective study, participants were assigned to cohorts based on the clinical history participants reported in a screening survey and a study questionnaire. In the prospective study, mobile phlebotomists collected whole blood, serum and a nasopharyngeal or oropharyngeal swab from each participant. Participants in the prospective study had the option to provide additional blood draws and questionnaires over a 2-month period. Prospective study blood samples were shipped either frozen or at room temperature before DNA extraction.

The sequence was obtained from a woman aged 25-40 years with acute COVID-19. The V and J segments used are TRBV12-3 or TRBV12-4 and TRBJ2-7; matching of 6 bases hints at TRBD1 as the D gene. Input material: PBMCs or T cells enriched from blood (not recorded which). The nucleotide sequence reads as follows: TGTGCCAGCAGTTTAGGGACAGCAAACGAGCAGTACTTC. It codes for CASSLGTANEQYF.